What follows are 9 T cell receptor beta chains derived from one specimen sequenced in a study of shared clonotypes between healthy human individuals. It was CD45RO-negative cells, positively selected for CCR7, that made up naive CD8 cells, with terminally differentiated effector memory CD45RA+ cells excluded. The protocol was immunoSEQ multiplex PCR, while the TCRdb copy is restricted to in-frame clones and leaves out a portion. Among about 550,000 clones listed, around 95% were seen once. Sequenced: naive CD8+ T cells sorted from blood. These receptors all come from a woman aged 25 to 39 in good health.

The chain links TRBV27 to TRBJ2-1; 12 bases line up with TRBD2. Germline trimming cut 0 bases from V and 7 bases from J; bases unmatched to any gene: 10. The CDR3 is 18 residues long. Germline lookup yields CDR1 MNHEY and CDR2 SMNVEV (reference sequence). CDR3 amino acids: CASSLSGATSGSTNEQFF. CDR3 DNA sequence: TGTGCCAGCAGTTTATCGGGTGCGACTAGCGGGAGTACGAATGAGCAGTTCTTC.

This chain links TRBV7-9 with TRBJ1-1; D is uncertain. Germline V gene data show CDR1 as SEHNR and CDR2 as FQNEAQ (reference sequence). The CDR3 has 11 residues. Deletions cut 4 bases from V and 7 bases from J, with 7 bases between. CDR3 sequence: CASSSIIEAFF. The DNA of the CDR3 is TGTGCCAGCAGCTCTATAATTGAAGCTTTCTTT.

This clone has just one count. The genes are TRBV28 and TRBJ1-5; 10 nucleotides agree with TRBD1. Germline V CDR1 and CDR2: MDHEN, SYDVKM. This CDR3 has 16 residues. V lost 3 bases and J lost 5; bases outside the gene matches: 7. CDR3 sequence: CASSFEPGTGDQPQHF. DNA of the CDR3: TGTGCCAGCAGTTTTGAGCCAGGGACAGGGGATCAGCCCCAGCATTTT.

The genes are TRBV7-9 and TRBJ2-7; tentatively, D is TRBD2 (5 bases). The germline V gene has CDR1 SEHNR and CDR2 FQNEAQ (reference sequence). V dropped 2 bases and J dropped 2 bases, with 13 bases sitting between them. The length of the CDR3 is 15 residues. The CDR3 nucleotides are TGTGCCAGCAGCTTAACCAGCGGCTATACCTACGAGCAGTACTTC. Protein: CASSLTSGYTYEQYF.

V is TRBV19 and J is TRBJ1-2, with unresolved D. Trimming cost V 3 bases and J 3 bases, with 17 bases left between them. Germline CDR1 LNHDA, CDR2 SQIVND (reference sequence). The CDR3 runs 16 residues. DNA for the CDR3: TGTGCCAGTAGTATTGTCATTTTTGGGGAGGACTATGGCTACACCTTC. It translates to CASSIVIFGEDYGYTF.

The CDR3 nucleotides read TGTGCCACCCACGAGGGTTTCTCCTACAATGAGCAGTTCTTC. Its protein is CATHEGFSYNEQFF. V is TRBV6-6 and J is TRBJ2-1, with D possibly being TRBD2 (5 bases). Trimming stripped 10 bases from V and 0 bases from J, with 13 bases between. The CDR3 contains 14 residues. The V gene's germline CDR1 is MNHNY and CDR2 SVGAGI (reference sequence).

J is TRBJ2-5 and V is TRBV12-2. TRBV12-2 is annotated as a pseudogene. CDR3 length: 17 amino acids. The CDR3 is CASRLLRILPFQETQYF. CDR3 DNA sequence: TGTGCAAGTCGCTTGCTTAGGATTTTACCCTTCCAGGAGACCCAGTACTTC.

The rearrangement links TRBV7-2 to TRBJ2-7, with D unresolved. The V and J ends lost 6 bases and 2 bases respectively, with 17 bases between them. CDR3 size: 15 residues. CDR1 SGHTA and CDR2 FQGNSA come from the germline V gene. The CDR3 sequence is CASSLHTRSTYEQYF. The CDR3 DNA sequence: TGTGCCAGCAGTTTACACACTCGAAGCACCTACGAGCAGTACTTC.

V is TRBV5-6 and J is TRBJ1-5; D uncertain. Germline V CDR1 and CDR2: SGHDT, YYEEEE. V lost 0 bases to trimming and J lost 5 bases, with 6 bases between them. The CDR3 runs 13 residues. As DNA, the CDR3 is TGTGCCAGCAGCTTGGCCGGGGATCAGCCCCAGCATTTT. Translating it yields CASSLAGDQPQHF.